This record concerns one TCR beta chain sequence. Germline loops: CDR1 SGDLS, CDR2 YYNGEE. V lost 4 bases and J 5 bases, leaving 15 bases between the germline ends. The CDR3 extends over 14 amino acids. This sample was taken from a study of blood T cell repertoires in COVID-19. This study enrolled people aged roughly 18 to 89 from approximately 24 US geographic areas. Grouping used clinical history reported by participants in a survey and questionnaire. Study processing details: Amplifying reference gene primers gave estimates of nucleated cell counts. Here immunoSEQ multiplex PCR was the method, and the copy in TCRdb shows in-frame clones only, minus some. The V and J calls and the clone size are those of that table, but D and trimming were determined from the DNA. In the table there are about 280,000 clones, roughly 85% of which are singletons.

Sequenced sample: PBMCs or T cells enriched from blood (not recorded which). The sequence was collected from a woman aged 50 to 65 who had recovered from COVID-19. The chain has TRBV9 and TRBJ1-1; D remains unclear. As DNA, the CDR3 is TGTGCCAGCAGCCCAGCCGTCGGAGGAACTGAAGCTTTCTTT. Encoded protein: CASSPAVGGTEAFF. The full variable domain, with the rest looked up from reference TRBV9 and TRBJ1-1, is DSGVTQTPKHLITATGQRVTLRCSPRSGDLSVYWYQQSLDQGLQFLIQYYNGEERAKGNILERFSAQQFPDLHSELNLSSLELGDSALYFCASSPAVGGTEAFFGQGTRLTVV.